These T cell receptor beta chains were read from a single sample in a study of PD-1 blockade in classical Hodgkin lymphoma. Using immunoSEQ multiplex PCR, the repertoire was profiled, and TCRdb retains in-frame clones only, with some absent. The sample lists about 15,000 clones; roughly 90% were seen once. Sample: CD8+ T cells from blood, taken before the fourth cycle of nivolumab. All receptors come from a human donor with classical Hodgkin lymphoma. CDR3s leave out the opening cysteine and the closing phenylalanine or tryptophan. Size values are once, few and many counts, or a class for expanded clones, and some rows have none.

J,size,V,CDR3
TRBJ2-1,.,TRBV2,ASTDVLAGLDNEQF
TRBJ1-4,.,TRBV7-9,ASSLGPGLHDEKLF
TRBJ2-7,.,TRBV21-1,ASSKARSVGGYEQY
TRBJ2-1,.,TRBV11-3,ASSLVGSSNEQF
TRBJ1-1,.,TRBV7-8,ASSLAAGNTEAF
TRBJ2-7,.,TRBV29-1,SAGGLAAYEQY
TRBJ2-3,.,TRBV9,ASSVEERGARRTDTQY
TRBJ2-2,.,TRBV11-2,ASSLVRVTGELF
TRBJ2-7,once,TRBV5-6,ASSLEGWLGEQY
TRBJ1-1,.,TRBV11-3,ASSFNTPNEVF
TRBJ1-4,.,TRBV28,ASSLSQSNEKLF
TRBJ1-1,.,TRBV28,ASSLPARADEAF
TRBJ2-7,.,TRBV6-5,ASSYGQGPYEQY
TRBJ2-7,.,TRBV10-3,AISEAPYEQY
TRBJ2-7,once,TRBV7-3,ASSFTGLGEQY
TRBJ1-6,.,TRBV5-1,ASSTRDRGLSPLH
TRBJ1-2,.,TRBV5-1,ASSLEGGVIYT
TRBJ2-3,.,TRBV7-6,ASSLSWRGDADTQY
TRBJ2-1,.,TRBV6-5,ASSYRTSGGYNEQF
TRBJ2-3,once,TRBV19,ASSIRLSDTQY
TRBJ2-7,.,TRBV27,ASSLRTRPYEQY
TRBJ2-7,.,TRBV9,ASSVGDYAYEQY
TRBJ2-7,few,TRBV28,ASSFMAYEQY
TRBJ2-6,.,TRBV9,ASRGRSLPGANVLT
TRBJ2-7,.,TRBV2,ASRAPSVSYEQY
TRBJ2-1,.,TRBV21-1,ASNLSGAYNEQF
TRBJ2-1,.,TRBV19,ASSIVWGTGNEQF
TRBJ2-1,.,TRBV7-6,ASSLAPDGSYNEQF
TRBJ2-1,.,TRBV13,ASSRDDRGGNEQF
TRBJ1-5,few,TRBV5-4,ASSYGPDQPQH
TRBJ2-7,.,TRBV6-5,ASSRSMGGYEQY
.,.,TRBV29-1,SVGGAYEQY
TRBJ1-2,.,TRBV2,ASSEAALTDPTSHYGYT
TRBJ1-1,.,TRBV28,ASSFAGLYNTEAF
TRBJ2-5,.,TRBV27,ASSPNPVLQKTQH
TRBJ2-7,.,TRBV6-5,ASKVRETTYEQY
TRBJ1-5,.,TRBV2,ASRGTDRALPYQPQH
TRBJ2-1,.,TRBV28,ASSLAGAIYNEQF
TRBJ2-3,.,TRBV6-8,ASSSGASGVDTQY
TRBJ2-5,.,TRBV14,ASSQSRDRGPETQY
TRBJ2-3,.,TRBV5-1,ASSSRDPPTDTQY
TRBJ2-5,.,TRBV5-1,ASSPEGGAGETQY